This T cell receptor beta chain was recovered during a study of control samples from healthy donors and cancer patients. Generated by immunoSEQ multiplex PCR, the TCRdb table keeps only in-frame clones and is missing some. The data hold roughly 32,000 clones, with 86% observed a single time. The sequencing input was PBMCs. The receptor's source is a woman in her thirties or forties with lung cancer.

This CDR3 reads CASRQGQASNYGYTF. The CDR3 DNA follows: TGTGCCTCTAGACAGGGCCAAGCCTCTAACTATGGCTACACCTTC. The chain carries TRBV30 and TRBJ1-2, with 7 nucleotides matching TRBD1. CDR3 length: 15 residues. Trimming took 7 bases from V and 0 from J; bases not matched to a gene: 11. CDR1 is GTSNPN, CDR2 SVGIG, per germline (reference sequence).